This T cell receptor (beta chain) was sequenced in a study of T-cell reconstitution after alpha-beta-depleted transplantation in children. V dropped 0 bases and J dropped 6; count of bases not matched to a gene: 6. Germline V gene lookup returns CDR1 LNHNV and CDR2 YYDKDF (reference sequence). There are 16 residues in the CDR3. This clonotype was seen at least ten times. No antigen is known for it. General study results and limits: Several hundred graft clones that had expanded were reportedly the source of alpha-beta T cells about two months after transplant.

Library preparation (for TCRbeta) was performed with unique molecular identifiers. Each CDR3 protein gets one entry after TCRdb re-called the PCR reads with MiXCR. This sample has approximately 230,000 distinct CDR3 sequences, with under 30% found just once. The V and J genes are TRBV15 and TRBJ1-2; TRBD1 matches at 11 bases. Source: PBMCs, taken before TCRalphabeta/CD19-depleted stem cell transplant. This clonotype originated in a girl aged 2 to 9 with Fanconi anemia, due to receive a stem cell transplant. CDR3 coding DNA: TGTGCCACCAGCAGAGATCAAACGGACAGGGGGCATGGCTACACCTTC. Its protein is CATSRDQTDRGHGYTF.